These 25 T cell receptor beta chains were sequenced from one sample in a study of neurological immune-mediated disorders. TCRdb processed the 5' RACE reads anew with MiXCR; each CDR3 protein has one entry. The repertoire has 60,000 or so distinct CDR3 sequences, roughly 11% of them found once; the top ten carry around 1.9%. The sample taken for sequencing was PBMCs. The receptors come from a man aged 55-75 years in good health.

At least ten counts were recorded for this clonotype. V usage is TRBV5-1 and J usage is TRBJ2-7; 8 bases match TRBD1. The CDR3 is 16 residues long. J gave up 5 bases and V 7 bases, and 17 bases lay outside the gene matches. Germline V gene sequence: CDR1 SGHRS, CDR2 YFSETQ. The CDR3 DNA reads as TGCGCCAGCGCCGGAGGACAGGGTAGGCAAACGAACGAGCAGTACTTC. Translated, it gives CASAGGQGRQTNEQYF. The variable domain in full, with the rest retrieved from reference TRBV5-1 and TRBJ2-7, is KAGVTQTPRYLIKTRGQQVTLSCSPISGHRSVSWYQQTPGQGLQFLFEYFSETQRNKGNFPGRFSGRQFSNSRSEMNVSTLELGDSALYLCASAGGQGRQTNEQYFGPGTRLTVT.

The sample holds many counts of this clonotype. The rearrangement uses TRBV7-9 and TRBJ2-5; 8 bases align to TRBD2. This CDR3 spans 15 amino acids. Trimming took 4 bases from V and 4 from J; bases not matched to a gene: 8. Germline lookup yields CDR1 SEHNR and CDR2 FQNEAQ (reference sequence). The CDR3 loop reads CASSSRIGGGETQYF. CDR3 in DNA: TGTGCCAGCAGCTCCCGGATCGGGGGGGGAGAGACCCAGTACTTC.

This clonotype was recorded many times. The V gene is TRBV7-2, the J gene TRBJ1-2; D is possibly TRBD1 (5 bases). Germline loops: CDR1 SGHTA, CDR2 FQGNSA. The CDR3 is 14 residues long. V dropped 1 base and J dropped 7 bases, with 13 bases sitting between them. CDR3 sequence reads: CASSLEGALRGYTF. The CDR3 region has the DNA TGTGCCAGCAGCTTAGAAGGGGCTCTTCGTGGCTACACCTTC.

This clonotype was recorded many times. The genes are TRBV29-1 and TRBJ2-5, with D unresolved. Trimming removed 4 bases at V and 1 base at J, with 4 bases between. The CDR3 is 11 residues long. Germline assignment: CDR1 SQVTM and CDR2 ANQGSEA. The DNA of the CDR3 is TGCAGCGTTGCTTCCCAAGAGACCCAGTACTTC. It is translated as CSVASQETQYF.

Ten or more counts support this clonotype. CDR3 residues: CATSRDSGGGRNEQFF. The CDR3 DNA is TGTGCCACCAGCAGAGATAGCGGGGGGGGTCGGAATGAGCAGTTCTTC. The chain has TRBV15 and TRBJ2-1; 11 bases map to TRBD2. This CDR3 has 16 residues. With 0 bases clipped from V and 7 bases from J, the junction kept 5 bases outside the gene matches. Germline V CDR1 and CDR2: LNHNV, YYDKDF (reference sequence). Drawing the rest from reference TRBV15 and TRBJ2-1, the complete variable domain is DAMVIQNPRYQVTQFGKPVTLSCSQTLNHNVMYWYQQKSSQAPKLLFHYYDKDFNNEADTPDNFQSRRPNTSFCFLDIRSPGLGDTAMYLCATSRDSGGGRNEQFFGPGTRLTVL.

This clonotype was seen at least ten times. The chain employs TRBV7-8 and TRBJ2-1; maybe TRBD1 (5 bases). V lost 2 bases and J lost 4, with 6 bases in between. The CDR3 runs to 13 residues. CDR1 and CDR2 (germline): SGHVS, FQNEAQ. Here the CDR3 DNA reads TGTGCCAGCAGCTTACGACAGTACAATGAGCAGTTCTTC. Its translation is CASSLRQYNEQFF.

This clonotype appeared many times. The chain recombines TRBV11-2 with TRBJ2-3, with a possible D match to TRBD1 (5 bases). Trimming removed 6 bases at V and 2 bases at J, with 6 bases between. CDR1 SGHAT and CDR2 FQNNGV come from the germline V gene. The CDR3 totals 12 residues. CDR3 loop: CASRQDTDTQYF. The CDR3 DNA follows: TGTGCCAGCAGACAGGACACAGATACGCAGTATTTT.

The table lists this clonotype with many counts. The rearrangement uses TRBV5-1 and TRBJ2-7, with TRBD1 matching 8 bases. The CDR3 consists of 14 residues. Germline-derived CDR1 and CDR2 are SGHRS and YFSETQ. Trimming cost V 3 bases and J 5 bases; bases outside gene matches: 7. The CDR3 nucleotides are TGCGCCAGCAGCTCCTGGACAGGGTCCGACGAGCAGTACTTC. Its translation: CASSSWTGSDEQYF.

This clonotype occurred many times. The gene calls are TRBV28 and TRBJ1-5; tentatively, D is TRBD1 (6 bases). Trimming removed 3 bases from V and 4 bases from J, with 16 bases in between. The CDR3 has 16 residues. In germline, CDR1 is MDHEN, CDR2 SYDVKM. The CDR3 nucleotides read TGTGCCAGCAGTTTGCGGGGCAGGGGAAGTAATCAGCCCCAGCATTTT. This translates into CASSLRGRGSNQPQHF. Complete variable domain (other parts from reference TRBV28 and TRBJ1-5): DVKVTQSSRYLVKRTGEKVFLECVQDMDHENMFWYRQDPGLGLRLIYFSYDVKMKEKGDIPEGYSVSREKKERFSLILESASTNQTSMYLCASSLRGRGSNQPQHFGDGTRLSIL.

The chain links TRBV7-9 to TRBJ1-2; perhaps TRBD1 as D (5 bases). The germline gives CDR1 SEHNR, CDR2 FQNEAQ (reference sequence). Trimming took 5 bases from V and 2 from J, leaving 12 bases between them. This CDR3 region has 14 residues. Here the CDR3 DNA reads TGTGCCAGCAGCGTCTCTGAGGGGAACTATGGCTACACCTTC. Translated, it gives CASSVSEGNYGYTF.

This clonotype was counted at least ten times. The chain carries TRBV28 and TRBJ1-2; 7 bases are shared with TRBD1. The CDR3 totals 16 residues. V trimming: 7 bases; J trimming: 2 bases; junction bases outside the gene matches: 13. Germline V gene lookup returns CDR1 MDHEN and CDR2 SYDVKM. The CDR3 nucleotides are TGTGCCAGCACCCCTCCCCGACAGGGAAGGAACTATGGCTACACCTTC. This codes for CASTPPRQGRNYGYTF.

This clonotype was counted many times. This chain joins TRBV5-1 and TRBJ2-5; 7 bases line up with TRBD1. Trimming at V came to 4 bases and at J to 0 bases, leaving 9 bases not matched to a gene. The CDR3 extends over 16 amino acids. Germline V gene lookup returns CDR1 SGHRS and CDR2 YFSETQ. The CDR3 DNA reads TGCGCCAGCAGCCGAGGGGACAGACCGTACCAAGAGACCCAGTACTTC. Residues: CASSRGDRPYQETQYF. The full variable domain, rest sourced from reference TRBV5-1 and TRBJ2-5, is KAGVTQTPRYLIKTRGQQVTLSCSPISGHRSVSWYQQTPGQGLQFLFEYFSETQRNKGNFPGRFSGRQFSNSRSEMNVSTLELGDSALYLCASSRGDRPYQETQYFGPGTRLLVL.

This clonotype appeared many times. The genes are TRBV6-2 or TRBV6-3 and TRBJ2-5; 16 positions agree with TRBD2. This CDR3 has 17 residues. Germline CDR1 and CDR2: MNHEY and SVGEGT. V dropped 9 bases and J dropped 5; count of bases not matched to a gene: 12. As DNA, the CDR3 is TGTGCCAGTTCGCCGGGACTAGCGGGGGGGCCGCGGGAGACCCAGTACTTC. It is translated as CASSPGLAGGPRETQYF.

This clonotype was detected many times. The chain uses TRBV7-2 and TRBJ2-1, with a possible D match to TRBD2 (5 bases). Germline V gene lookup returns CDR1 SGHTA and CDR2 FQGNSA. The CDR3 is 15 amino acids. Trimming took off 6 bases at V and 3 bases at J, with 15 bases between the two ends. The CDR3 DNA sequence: TGTGCCAGCAGTCTTAGCCCGGGGATCTACAATGAGCAGTTCTTC. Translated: CASSLSPGIYNEQFF.

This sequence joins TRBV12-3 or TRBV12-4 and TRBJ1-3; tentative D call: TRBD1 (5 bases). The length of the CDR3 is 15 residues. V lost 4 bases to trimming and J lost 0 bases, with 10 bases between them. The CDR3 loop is CASSSGGYSGNTIYF. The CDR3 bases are TGTGCCAGCAGTTCCGGGGGGTACTCTGGAAACACCATATATTTT.

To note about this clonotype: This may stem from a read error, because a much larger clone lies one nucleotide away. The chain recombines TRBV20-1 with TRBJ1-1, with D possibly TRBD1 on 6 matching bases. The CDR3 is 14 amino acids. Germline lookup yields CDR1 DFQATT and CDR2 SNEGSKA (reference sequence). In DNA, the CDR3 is TGCGGTGCTAGGGGGGAAGGGGGGGTCAGCGGAGCTTTCTTT. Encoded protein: CGARGEGGVSGAFF.

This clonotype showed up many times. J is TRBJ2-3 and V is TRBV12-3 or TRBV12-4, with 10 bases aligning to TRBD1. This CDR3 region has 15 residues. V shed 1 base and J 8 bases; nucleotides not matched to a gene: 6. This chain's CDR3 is CASSLVGTGAGTQYF. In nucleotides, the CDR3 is TGTGCCAGCAGTTTAGTCGGGACAGGGGCCGGTACGCAGTATTTT.

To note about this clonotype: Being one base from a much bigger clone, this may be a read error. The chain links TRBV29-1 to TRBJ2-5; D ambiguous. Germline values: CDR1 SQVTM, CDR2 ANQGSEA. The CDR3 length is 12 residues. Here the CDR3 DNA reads TGCAGCGCTGCGGCGTACGAAGAGAACCAGTACTTC. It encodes CSAAAYEENQYF. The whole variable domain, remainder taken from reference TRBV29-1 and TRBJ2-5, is SAVISQKPSRDICQRGTSLTIQCQVDSQVTMMFWYRQQPGQSLTLIATANQGSEATYESGFVIDKFPISRPNLTFSTLTVSNMSPEDSSIYLCSAAAYEENQYFGPGTRLLVL.

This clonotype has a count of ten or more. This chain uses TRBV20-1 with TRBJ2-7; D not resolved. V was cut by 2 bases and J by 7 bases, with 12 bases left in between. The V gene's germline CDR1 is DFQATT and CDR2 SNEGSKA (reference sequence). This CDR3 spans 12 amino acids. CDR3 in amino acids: CSARTSSQEQYF. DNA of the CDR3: TGCAGTGCTAGAACGTCTAGTCAGGAGCAGTACTTC.

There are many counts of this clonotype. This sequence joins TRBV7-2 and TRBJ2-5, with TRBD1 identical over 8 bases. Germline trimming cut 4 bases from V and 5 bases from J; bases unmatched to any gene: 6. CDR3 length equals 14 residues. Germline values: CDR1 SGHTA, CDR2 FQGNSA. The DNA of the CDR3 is TGTGCCAGCAGCTCATCCACAGGGGGGGAGACCCAGTACTTC. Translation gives CASSSSTGGETQYF.

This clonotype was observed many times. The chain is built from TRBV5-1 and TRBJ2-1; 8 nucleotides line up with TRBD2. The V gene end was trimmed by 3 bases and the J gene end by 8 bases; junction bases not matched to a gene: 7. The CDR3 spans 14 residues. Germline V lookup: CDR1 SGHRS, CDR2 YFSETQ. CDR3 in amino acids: CASSWRGAEDEQFF. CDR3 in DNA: TGCGCCAGCAGCTGGCGGGGGGCCGAAGATGAGCAGTTCTTC.

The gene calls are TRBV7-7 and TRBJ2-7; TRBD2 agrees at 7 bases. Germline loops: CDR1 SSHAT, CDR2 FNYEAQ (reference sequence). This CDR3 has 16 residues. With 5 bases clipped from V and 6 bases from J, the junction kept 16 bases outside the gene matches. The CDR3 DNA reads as TGTGCCAGCAGCCCACTACAGAGCGGGACTTCTGGCGAGCAGTACTTC. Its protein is CASSPLQSGTSGEQYF.

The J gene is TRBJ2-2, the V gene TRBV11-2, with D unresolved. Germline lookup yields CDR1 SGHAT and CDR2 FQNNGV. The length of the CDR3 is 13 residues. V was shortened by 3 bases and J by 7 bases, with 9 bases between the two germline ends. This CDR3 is CASSFVNSGELFF. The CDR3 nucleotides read TGTGCCAGCAGCTTCGTAAATAGCGGGGAGCTGTTTTTT. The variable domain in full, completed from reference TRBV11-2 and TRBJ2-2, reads EAGVAQSPRYKIIEKRQSVAFWCNPISGHATLYWYQQILGQGPKLLIQFQNNGVVDDSQLPKDRFSAERLKGVDSTLKIQPAKLEDSAVYLCASSFVNSGELFFGEGSRLTVL.

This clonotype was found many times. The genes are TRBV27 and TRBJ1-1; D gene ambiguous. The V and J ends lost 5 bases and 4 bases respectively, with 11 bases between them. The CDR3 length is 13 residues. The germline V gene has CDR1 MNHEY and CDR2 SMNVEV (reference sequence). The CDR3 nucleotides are TGTGCCAGCAGTGTCAGAGAACGCACTGAAGCTTTCTTT. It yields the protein CASSVRERTEAFF.

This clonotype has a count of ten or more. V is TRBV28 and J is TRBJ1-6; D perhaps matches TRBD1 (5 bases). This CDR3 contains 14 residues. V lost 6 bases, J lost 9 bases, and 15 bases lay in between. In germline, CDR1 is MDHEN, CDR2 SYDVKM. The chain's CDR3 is CASRTGPTVSPLHF. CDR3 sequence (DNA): TGTGCCAGCAGGACGGGACCGACCGTTTCACCCCTCCACTTT.